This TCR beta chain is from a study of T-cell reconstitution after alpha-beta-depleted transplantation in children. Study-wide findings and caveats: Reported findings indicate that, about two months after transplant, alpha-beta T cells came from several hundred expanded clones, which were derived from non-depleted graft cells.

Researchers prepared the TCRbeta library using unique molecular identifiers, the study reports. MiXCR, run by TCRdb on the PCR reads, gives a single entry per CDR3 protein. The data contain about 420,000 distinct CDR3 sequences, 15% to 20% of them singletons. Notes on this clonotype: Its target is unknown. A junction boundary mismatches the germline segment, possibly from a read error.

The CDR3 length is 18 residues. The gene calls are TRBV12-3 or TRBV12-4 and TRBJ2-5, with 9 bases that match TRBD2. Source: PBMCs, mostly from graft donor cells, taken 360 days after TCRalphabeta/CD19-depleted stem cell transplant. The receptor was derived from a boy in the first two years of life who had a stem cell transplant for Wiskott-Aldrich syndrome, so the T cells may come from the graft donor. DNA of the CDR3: TGTGCCTGCAGTTTGCGGGGACTAGCCAGTTTTCGAAAAGAGACCCAGTACTTC. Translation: CACSLRGLASFRKETQYF.